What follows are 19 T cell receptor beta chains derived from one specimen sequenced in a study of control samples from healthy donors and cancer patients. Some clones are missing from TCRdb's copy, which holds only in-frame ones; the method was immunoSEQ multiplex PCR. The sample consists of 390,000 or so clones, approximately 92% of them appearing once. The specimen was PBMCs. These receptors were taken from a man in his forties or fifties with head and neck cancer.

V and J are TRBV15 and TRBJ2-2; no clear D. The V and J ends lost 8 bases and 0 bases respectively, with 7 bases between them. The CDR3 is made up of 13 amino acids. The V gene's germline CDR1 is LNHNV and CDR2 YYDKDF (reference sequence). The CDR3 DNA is TGTGCCACCGCCTTATCGAACACCGGGGAGCTGTTTTTT. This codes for CATALSNTGELFF. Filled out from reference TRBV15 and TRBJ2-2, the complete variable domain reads DAMVIQNPRYQVTQFGKPVTLSCSQTLNHNVMYWYQQKSSQAPKLLFHYYDKDFNNEADTPDNFQSRRPNTSFCFLDIRSPGLGDTAMYLCATALSNTGELFFGEGSRLTVL.

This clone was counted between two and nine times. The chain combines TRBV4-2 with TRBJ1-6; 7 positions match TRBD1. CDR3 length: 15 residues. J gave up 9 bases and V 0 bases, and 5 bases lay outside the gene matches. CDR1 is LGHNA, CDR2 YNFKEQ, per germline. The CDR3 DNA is TGTGCCAGCAGCCAAGAGGTGGGACAGATTTCACCCCTCCACTTT. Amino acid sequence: CASSQEVGQISPLHF.

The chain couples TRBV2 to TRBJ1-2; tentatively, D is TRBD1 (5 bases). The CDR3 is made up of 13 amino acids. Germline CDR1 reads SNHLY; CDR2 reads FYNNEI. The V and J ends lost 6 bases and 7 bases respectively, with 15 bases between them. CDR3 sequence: CASRMGGSSGYTF. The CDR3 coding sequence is TGTGCCAGCAGGATGGGGGGGTCCTCTGGCTACACCTTC.

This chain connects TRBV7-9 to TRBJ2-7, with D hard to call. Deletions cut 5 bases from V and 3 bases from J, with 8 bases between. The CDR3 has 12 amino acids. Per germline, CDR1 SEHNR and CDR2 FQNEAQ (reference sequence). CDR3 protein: CASSESGYEQYF. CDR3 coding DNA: TGTGCCAGCAGCGAATCCGGCTACGAGCAGTACTTC.

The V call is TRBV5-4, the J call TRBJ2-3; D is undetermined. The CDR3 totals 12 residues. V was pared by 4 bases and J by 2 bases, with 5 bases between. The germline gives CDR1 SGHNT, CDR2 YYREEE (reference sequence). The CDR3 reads CASSRNTDTQYF. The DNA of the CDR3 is TGTGCCAGCAGCCGTAACACAGATACGCAGTATTTT.

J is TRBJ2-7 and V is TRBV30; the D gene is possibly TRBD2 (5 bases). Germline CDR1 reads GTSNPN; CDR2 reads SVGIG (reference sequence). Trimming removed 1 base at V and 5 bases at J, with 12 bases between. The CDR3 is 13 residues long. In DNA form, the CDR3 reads TGTGCCTGGAGTGCCCCGTTGAGGGACGAGCAGTACTTC. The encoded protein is CAWSAPLRDEQYF.

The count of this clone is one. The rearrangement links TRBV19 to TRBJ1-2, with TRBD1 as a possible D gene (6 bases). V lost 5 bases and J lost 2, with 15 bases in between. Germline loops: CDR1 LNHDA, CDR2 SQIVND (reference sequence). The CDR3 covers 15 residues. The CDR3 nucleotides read TGTGCCAGTAGTTCGCTCTTTACAGGGAACTATGGCTACACCTTC. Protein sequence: CASSSLFTGNYGYTF.

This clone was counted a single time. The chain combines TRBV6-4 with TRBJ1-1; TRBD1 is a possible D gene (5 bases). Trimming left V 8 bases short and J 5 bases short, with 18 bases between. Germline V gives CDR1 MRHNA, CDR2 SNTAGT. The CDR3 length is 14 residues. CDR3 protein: CASRVSGGGTEAFF. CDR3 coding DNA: TGTGCCAGCCGTGTGAGTGGGGGAGGAACTGAAGCTTTCTTT.

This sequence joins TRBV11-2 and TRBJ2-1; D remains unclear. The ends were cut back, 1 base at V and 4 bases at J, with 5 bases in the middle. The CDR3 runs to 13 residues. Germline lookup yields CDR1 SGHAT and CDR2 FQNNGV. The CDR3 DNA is TGTGCCAGCAGCTTAGCCCTATACAATGAGCAGTTCTTC. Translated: CASSLALYNEQFF.

The CDR3 DNA follows: TGTGCCAGTAGTCCTCCTAGTATTCCTTACCACCTCTATGGCTACACCTTC. Translated, it gives CASSPPSIPYHLYGYTF. The gene calls are TRBV19 and TRBJ1-2; D unclear. The germline CDR1 and CDR2 sequences are LNHDA and SQIVND (reference sequence). V dropped 5 bases and J dropped 4 bases, with 23 bases sitting between them. The CDR3 runs to 17 residues.

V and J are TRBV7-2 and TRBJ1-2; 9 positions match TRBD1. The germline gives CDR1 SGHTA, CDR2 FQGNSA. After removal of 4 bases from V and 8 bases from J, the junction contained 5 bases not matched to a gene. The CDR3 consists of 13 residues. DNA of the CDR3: TGTGCCAGCAGCTGGGACAGGGCAGGGGGCTACACCTTC. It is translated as CASSWDRAGGYTF.

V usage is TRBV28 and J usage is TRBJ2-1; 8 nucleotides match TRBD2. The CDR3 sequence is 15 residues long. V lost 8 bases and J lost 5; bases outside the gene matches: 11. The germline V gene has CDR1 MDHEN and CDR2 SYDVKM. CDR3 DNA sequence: TGTGCCAGCTGGCCCGGGGGGGCAGGGGACAATGAGCAGTTCTTC. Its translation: CASWPGGAGDNEQFF.

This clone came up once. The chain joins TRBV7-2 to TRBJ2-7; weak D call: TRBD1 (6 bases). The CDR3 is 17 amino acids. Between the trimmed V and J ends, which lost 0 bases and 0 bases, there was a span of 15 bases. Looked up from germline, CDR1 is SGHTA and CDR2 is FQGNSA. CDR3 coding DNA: TGTGCCAGCAGCTTAGCGGCGGCAGGGGAGAGCTCCTACGAGCAGTACTTC. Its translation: CASSLAAAGESSYEQYF.

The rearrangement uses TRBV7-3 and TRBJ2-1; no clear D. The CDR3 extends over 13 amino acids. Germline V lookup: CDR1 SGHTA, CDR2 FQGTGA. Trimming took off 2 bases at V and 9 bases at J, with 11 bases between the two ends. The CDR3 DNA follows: TGTGCCAGCAGCTTATCAGGTATCGGTGAGCAGTTCTTC. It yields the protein CASSLSGIGEQFF.

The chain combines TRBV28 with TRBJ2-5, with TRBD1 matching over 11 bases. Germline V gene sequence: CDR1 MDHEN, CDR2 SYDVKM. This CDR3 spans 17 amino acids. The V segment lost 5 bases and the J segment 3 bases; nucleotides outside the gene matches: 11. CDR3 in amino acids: CASSPSGQGALKETQYF. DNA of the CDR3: TGTGCCAGCAGTCCGTCCGGACAGGGGGCGTTGAAAGAGACCCAGTACTTC.

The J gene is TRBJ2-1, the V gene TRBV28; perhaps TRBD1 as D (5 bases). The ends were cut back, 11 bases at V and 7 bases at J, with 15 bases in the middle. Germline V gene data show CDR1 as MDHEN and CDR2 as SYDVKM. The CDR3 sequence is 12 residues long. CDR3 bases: TGTGCCGCAGGGCGACGATTAAATGAGCAGTTCTTC. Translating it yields CAAGRRLNEQFF.

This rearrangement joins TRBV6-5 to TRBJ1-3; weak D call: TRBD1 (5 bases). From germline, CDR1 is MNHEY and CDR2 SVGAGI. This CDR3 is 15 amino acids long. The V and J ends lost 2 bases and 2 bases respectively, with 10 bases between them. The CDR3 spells CASSYTQGTGNTIYF. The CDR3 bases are TGTGCCAGCAGTTACACTCAGGGTACTGGAAACACCATATATTTT.

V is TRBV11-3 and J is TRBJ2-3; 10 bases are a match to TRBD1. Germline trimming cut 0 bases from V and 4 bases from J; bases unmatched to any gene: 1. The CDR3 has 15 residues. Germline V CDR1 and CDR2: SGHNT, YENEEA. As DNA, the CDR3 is TGTGCCAGCAGCTTAGAGGGACAGGGGTCAGATACGCAGTATTTT. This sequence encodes CASSLEGQGSDTQYF.

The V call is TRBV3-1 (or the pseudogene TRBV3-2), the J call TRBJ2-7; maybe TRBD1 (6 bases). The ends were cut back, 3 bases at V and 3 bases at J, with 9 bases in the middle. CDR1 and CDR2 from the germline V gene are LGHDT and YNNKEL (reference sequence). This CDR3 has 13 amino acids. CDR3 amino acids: CASSQDRLYEQYF. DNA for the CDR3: TGTGCCAGCAGCCAGGACAGACTCTACGAGCAGTACTTC.